A single sample is the source of the 12 T cell receptor beta chains below, sequenced in a study of T-cell memory formation after mild COVID-19. One entry per CDR3 protein, called by TCRdb with MiXCR from the 5' RACE reads. The sample shows around 530,000 distinct CDR3 sequences, roughly a fifth of them seen only once. The sequenced material came from PBMCs or a T cell subset sorted from them (not recorded which). These receptors came from an adult woman who had mild COVID-19 (a few samples of this study predate the infection). Cell type and time point are not known.

This clonotype was seen a handful of times. CDR3 nucleotides: TGTGCCAGCAGCTGGCAAGAGACAGGTCGCTCTGGAAACACCATATATTTT. Translating it yields CASSWQETGRSGNTIYF. This chain uses TRBV9 with TRBJ1-3; possibly TRBD1 for D (6 bases). Germline assignment: CDR1 SGDLS and CDR2 YYNGEE. Trimming removed 4 bases at V and 0 bases at J, with 17 bases between. This CDR3 region has 17 residues.

This rearrangement joins TRBV28 to TRBJ2-1; TRBD1 might be the D (5 bases). From germline, CDR1 is MDHEN and CDR2 SYDVKM. Trimming left V 4 bases short and J 8 bases short, with 12 bases between. This CDR3 is built from 13 residues. CDR3 protein: CASSYRGWDEQFF. CDR3 DNA sequence: TGTGCCAGCAGTTATAGGGGTTGGGATGAGCAGTTCTTC.

The table lists this clonotype with many counts. The gene calls are TRBV2 and TRBJ2-1; 12 bases are a match to TRBD2. V gave up 5 bases and J gave up 6 bases; unmatched junction bases: 5. The germline V gene has CDR1 SNHLY and CDR2 FYNNEI. The CDR3 is 15 residues long. The CDR3 DNA is TGTGCCAGCAGTTTACTAGCGGGGGGCTTCAATGAGCAGTTCTTC. It specifies CASSLLAGGFNEQFF.

This clonotype was seen only a few times. The chain combines TRBV11-2 with TRBJ2-1; TRBD2 aligns across 7 bases. This CDR3 contains 15 residues. V lost 4 bases to trimming and J lost 2 bases; unmatched junction nucleotides: 5. Germline values: CDR1 SGHAT, CDR2 FQNNGV. The DNA for the CDR3 is TGTGCCAGCAGCTCTAGCGGTATAACCTACAATGAGCAGTTCTTC. Its protein product is CASSSSGITYNEQFF.

V usage is TRBV7-9 and J usage is TRBJ1-2; D is possibly TRBD1 (5 bases). Germline CDR1 reads SEHNR; CDR2 reads FQNEAQ (reference sequence). The CDR3 extends over 15 amino acids. Trimming took off 7 bases at V and 7 bases at J, with 22 bases between the two ends. The CDR3 region is CASTPPRGLFIGYTF. CDR3 nucleotides: TGTGCCAGCACCCCTCCTAGGGGACTTTTCATTGGCTACACCTTC. The whole variable domain, filled in from reference TRBV7-9 and TRBJ1-2, reads DTGVSQNPRHKITKRGQNVTFRCDPISEHNRLYWYRQTLGQGPEFLTYFQNEAQLEKSRLLSDRFSAERPKGSFSTLEIQRTEQGDSAMYLCASTPPRGLFIGYTFGSGTRLTVV.

The V and J genes are TRBV7-8 and TRBJ1-5; TRBD1 aligns across 7 bases. Germline V gives CDR1 SGHVS, CDR2 FQNEAQ. There are 17 residues in the CDR3. The V segment lost 5 bases and the J segment 1 base; nucleotides outside the gene matches: 11. In nucleotides, the CDR3 is TGTGCCAGCAGCCATTCCCTACAGGGGACCAGCAATCAGCCCCAGCATTTT. It translates to CASSHSLQGTSNQPQHF.

This clonotype was seen a handful of times. The chain links TRBV4-2 to TRBJ2-5, with D possibly being TRBD1 (5 bases). The germline V gene has CDR1 LGHNA and CDR2 YNFKEQ. Trimming removed 2 bases from V and 5 bases from J, with 9 bases in between. The CDR3 totals 13 residues. CDR3 DNA sequence: TGTGCCAGCAGCCAAAGGGGCTACGAGACCCAGTACTTC. Translation gives CASSQRGYETQYF.

The rearrangement joins TRBV11-2 to TRBJ2-5; 9 bases map to TRBD2. Germline CDR1 reads SGHAT; CDR2 reads FQNNGV. The CDR3 runs to 16 residues. J was trimmed by 2 bases and V by 1 base; bases with no gene match: 5. This CDR3 reads CASSLGSGSSQETQYF. The DNA of the CDR3 is TGTGCCAGCAGCTTAGGTAGCGGGAGTTCACAAGAGACCCAGTACTTC. The variable domain in full, with the rest retrieved from reference TRBV11-2 and TRBJ2-5, is EAGVAQSPRYKIIEKRQSVAFWCNPISGHATLYWYQQILGQGPKLLIQFQNNGVVDDSQLPKDRFSAERLKGVDSTLKIQPAKLEDSAVYLCASSLGSGSSQETQYFGPGTRLLVL.

This clonotype was seen only a few times. The chain employs TRBV7-2 and TRBJ2-3, with 14 bases identical to TRBD2. V shed 4 bases and J 1 base; nucleotides not matched to a gene: 10. Germline CDR1 SGHTA, CDR2 FQGNSA. The CDR3 spans 19 residues. The CDR3 region has the DNA TGTGCCAGCAGCTCGACCCCGGGACTAGCGGGAGTGCGCACAGATACGCAGTATTTT. It is translated as CASSSTPGLAGVRTDTQYF.

This chain connects TRBV6-6 to TRBJ1-1, with 8 positions matching TRBD1. This CDR3 has 16 amino acids. The germline V gene encodes CDR1 MNHNY and CDR2 SVGAGI (reference sequence). V lost 2 bases to trimming and J lost 3 bases; unmatched junction nucleotides: 8. The CDR3 loop is CASSYPSRQGHTEAFF. CDR3 nucleotides: TGTGCCAGCAGTTACCCCTCCAGACAGGGGCACACTGAAGCTTTCTTT.

The V gene is TRBV20-1, the J gene TRBJ2-3; D gene uncertain. Trimming cost V 1 base and J 2 bases, with 4 bases left between them. The length of the CDR3 is 12 residues. Germline V gene sequence: CDR1 DFQATT, CDR2 SNEGSKA (reference sequence). CDR3 in amino acids: CSARGPTDTQYF. The CDR3 region has the DNA TGCAGTGCTAGAGGCCCCACAGATACGCAGTATTTT.

The chain recombines TRBV18 with TRBJ1-5; D perhaps matches TRBD1 (5 bases). The CDR3 loop spans 14 amino acids. Germline values: CDR1 KGHSH, CDR2 LQKENI. V lost 3 bases to trimming and J lost 2 bases, with 8 bases between them. The CDR3 reads CASSPAGGNQPQHF. CDR3 nucleotide sequence: TGTGCCAGCTCACCCGCGGGGGGCAATCAGCCCCAGCATTTT.